The rows below give T cell receptor beta chains drawn from one sample of a study of blood T cells in healthy people across ages. TCRdb reanalysed the 5' RACE reads using MiXCR and keeps one entry per CDR3 protein. The top ten clones hold more than 20% of a sample with over 1,500,000 distinct CDR3 sequences, roughly two fifths of them seen once. The source material was blood. Receptors were obtained from a human donor in good health. Both conserved end residues are part of each CDR3. The D gene is left open where the match is weak. The size field is filled for only some rows; it gives once, few, many or a size class.

j_call | clone_size | d_call | v_call | cdr3_aa | cdr3_nt
TRBJ2-1 | many | . | TRBV12-3/TRBV12-4 | CASRSQGYNEQFF | TGTGCCAGCAGATCGCAGGGTTACAATGAGCAGTTCTTC
TRBJ2-1 | few | TRBD2 | TRBV14 | CASSHRVGLAGVIDEQFF | TGTGCCAGCAGCCACCGGGTAGGACTAGCGGGGGTAATAGATGAGCAGTTCTTC
TRBJ1-5 | . | . | TRBV20-1 | CSARPPAEVAQNF | TGCAGTGCTAGACCCCCGGCGGAGGTTGCCCAGAATTTT
TRBJ2-5 | . | TRBD2 | TRBV11-2 | CASSWGGLAGYETQYF | TGTGCCAGCAGCTGGGGGGGGTTAGCGGGGTATGAGACCCAGTACTTC
TRBJ2-7 | . | . | TRBV15 | CATSTPWGLDEQYF | TGTGCCACTAGCACCCCGTGGGGGTTAGACGAGCAGTACTTC
TRBJ1-1 | few | . | TRBV7-2 | CASSLGLMAQSPEAFF | TGTGCCAGCAGCTTAGGACTGATGGCGCAATCCCCTGAAGCTTTCTTT
TRBJ2-7 | few | TRBD2 | TRBV6-5 | CASRLAEAYEQYF | TGTGCCAGCAGACTAGCGGAGGCCTACGAGCAGTACTTC
TRBJ2-7 | . | . | TRBV20-1 | CSASGGTYYEQYF | TGCAGTGCTAGCGGGGGCACGTACTACGAGCAGTACTTC
TRBJ2-5 | few | TRBD2 | TRBV4-3 | CASSQERLAAVPIQETQYF | TGCGCCAGCAGCCAAGAACGACTAGCGGCGGTACCAATCCAAGAGACCCAGTACTTC
TRBJ2-4 | . | . | TRBV20-1 | CSARDPPTLEQYF | TGCAGTGCTAGAGATCCCCCCACCTTAGAGCAGTACTTC
TRBJ2-3 | few | TRBD2 | TRBV5-1 | CASSLVPSGGGTDTQYF | TGCGCCAGCAGCTTGGTCCCTAGCGGGGGAGGCACAGATACGCAGTATTTT
TRBJ2-5 | . | . | TRBV11-3 | CVSSVTTYQETQYF | TGTGTCAGCAGCGTAACTACGTACCAAGAGACCCAGTACTTC
TRBJ2-7 | . | TRBD1 | TRBV29-1 | CSVETTGSSYEQYF | TGCAGCGTAGAAACGACAGGGAGCTCCTACGAGCAGTACTTC
TRBJ1-5 | few | . | TRBV5-1 | CASSLDGHANQPQHF | TGCGCCAGCAGCTTGGACGGACACGCAAATCAGCCCCAGCATTTT
TRBJ2-4 | few | TRBD2 | TRBV5-1 | CASSFFSGENIQYF | TGCGCCAGCAGCTTCTTTAGCGGGGAAAACATTCAGTACTTC
TRBJ1-2 | . | . | TRBV9 | CASSDGTHSTYGYTF | TGTGCCAGCAGCGACGGGACACATTCTACCTATGGCTACACCTTC
TRBJ1-2 | . | TRBD1 | TRBV2 | CASREQGMGGYTF | TGTGCCAGCAGGGAACAGGGGATGGGTGGCTACACCTTC
TRBJ2-4 | . | . | TRBV4-3 | CASSQDITVNIQYF | TGCGCCAGCAGCCAAGATATCACAGTGAACATTCAGTACTTC
TRBJ1-2 | . | . | TRBV6-5 | CASTPGQSINYGYTF | TGTGCCAGCACCCCGGGGCAGTCCATAAACTATGGCTACACCTTC
TRBJ2-7 | few | . | TRBV5-5 | CGFQGQNSGEQYF | TGTGGCTTCCAGGGCCAGAATTCGGGCGAGCAGTACTTC
TRBJ2-4 | . | . | TRBV9 | CASSGLSGPPYF | TGTGCCAGCAGCGGCCTCTCGGGTCCTCCGTACTTC
TRBJ1-6 | . | TRBD1 | TRBV9 | CASSSSGQYNSPLHF | TGTGCCAGCAGCTCATCGGGACAGTATAATTCACCCCTCCACTTT
TRBJ1-1 | once | . | TRBV5-1 | CASRTDSYAEAFF | TGCGCCAGCAGGACGGACAGCTACGCTGAAGCTTTCTTT
TRBJ2-7 | . | . | TRBV7-9 | CASSFGARGLSSYEQYF | TGTGCCAGCAGCTTCGGGGCCCGGGGCCTTAGCTCCTACGAGCAGTACTTC
TRBJ1-1 | . | . | TRBV20-1 | CSALQGSGTEAFF | TGCAGTGCTCTGCAGGGTTCGGGCACTGAAGCTTTCTTT
TRBJ1-1 | . | TRBD1 | TRBV6-5 | CASSLSQGAMNTEAFF | TGTGCCAGCAGTTTATCGCAGGGGGCAATGAACACTGAAGCTTTCTTT
TRBJ2-3 | few | . | TRBV24-1 | CATSGGGYLPDTQYF | TGTGCCACCAGTGGTGGTGGATATCTCCCAGATACGCAGTATTTT
TRBJ2-5 | . | TRBD1 | TRBV18 | CASSPKTGGAETQYF | TGTGCCAGCTCACCAAAGACAGGGGGCGCGGAGACCCAGTACTTC
TRBJ1-5 | few | TRBD1 | TRBV4-3 | CASSQDLIDGGQGAISNQPQHF | TGCGCCAGCAGCCAAGATTTGATCGATGGGGGACAGGGGGCAATCAGCAATCAGCCCCAGCATTTT
TRBJ1-2 | few | TRBD1 | TRBV6-6 | CASTPLQGDYGYTF | TGTGCCAGCACTCCCTTGCAGGGGGACTATGGCTACACCTTC
TRBJ1-2 | . | . | TRBV7-6 | CASSAVQYGYTF | TGTGCCAGCAGTGCGGTCCAGTATGGCTACACCTTC
TRBJ2-5 | . | . | TRBV20-1 | CSARVFSSWDKETQYF | TGCAGTGCTAGAGTTTTCTCTAGCTGGGATAAAGAGACCCAGTACTTC
TRBJ2-6 | . | . | TRBV29-1 | CSVVGYFSGANVLTF | TGCAGCGTCGTAGGGTATTTCTCTGGGGCCAACGTCCTGACTTTC
TRBJ1-6 | once | . | TRBV15 | CATSSTTNSPLHF | TGTGCCACCAGCAGTACTACAAATTCACCCCTCCACTTT
TRBJ2-1 | . | TRBD1 | TRBV7-2 | CASSTRTGDVEQFF | TGTGCCAGCAGCACCCGGACAGGGGACGTTGAGCAGTTCTTC
TRBJ1-4 | few | . | TRBV7-8 | CASSLARASDEKLFF | TGTGCCAGCAGCTTAGCGCGTGCTTCAGATGAAAAACTGTTTTTT
TRBJ2-7 | few | TRBD2 | TRBV5-1 | CASSPTSGGAHEQYF | TGCGCCAGCAGCCCTACTAGCGGGGGGGCCCACGAGCAGTACTTC
TRBJ2-1 | few | . | TRBV28 | CASSFNWQGYGNEQFF | TGTGCCAGCAGTTTCAATTGGCAGGGGTATGGGAATGAGCAGTTCTTC
TRBJ2-6 | few | . | TRBV19 | CASSPGFGSGANVLTF | TGTGCCAGTAGTCCTGGATTTGGCTCTGGGGCCAACGTCCTGACTTTC
TRBJ2-1 | . | TRBD2 | TRBV6-6 | CAAGLVVSEQFF | TGTGCCGCGGGACTAGTCGTCAGTGAGCAGTTCTTC
TRBJ2-1 | . | . | TRBV7-9 | CASSLARGQDNEQFF | TGTGCCAGCAGCCTAGCCAGGGGCCAAGACAATGAGCAGTTCTTC
TRBJ1-2 | . | . | TRBV11-2 | CASSLTDTDYGYTF | TGTGCCAGCAGCTTAACGGACACCGACTATGGCTACACCTTC
TRBJ1-2 | few | . | TRBV20-1 | CSARVPAAYYGYTF | TGCAGTGCTAGAGTGCCGGCAGCTTACTATGGCTACACCTTC
TRBJ1-2 | . | . | TRBV4-2 | CASSQTLQTGVYGYTF | TGTGCCAGCAGCCAGACCCTACAGACTGGGGTTTATGGCTACACCTTC
TRBJ1-6 | . | TRBD1 | TRBV9 | CASARQGGNSPLHF | TGTGCCAGCGCCAGGCAGGGGGGGAATTCACCCCTCCACTTT
TRBJ1-2 | few | . | TRBV10-3 | CAITTAIEQANYGYTF | TGTGCCATCACCACGGCTATCGAACAAGCTAACTATGGCTACACCTTC
TRBJ1-4 | . | . | TRBV20-1 | CSARDADSDEKLFF | TGCAGTGCTAGAGACGCCGACAGTGACGAAAAACTGTTTTTT
TRBJ2-1 | . | TRBD2 | TRBV3-1 | CASSQPSSGGASGYNEQFF | TGTGCCAGCAGCCAACCGTCTAGCGGGGGGGCATCAGGGTACAATGAGCAGTTCTTC
TRBJ1-1 | . | TRBD1 | TRBV7-9 | CASSVSGQRTFF | TGTGCCAGCAGCGTATCGGGACAGCGGACTTTCTTT
TRBJ2-2 | . | . | TRBV5-6 | CASSLMGWHTSANTGELFF | TGTGCCAGCAGCTTGATGGGATGGCATACCTCGGCGAACACCGGGGAGCTGTTTTTT
TRBJ1-4 | many | . | TRBV28 | CASSFLFGREKLFF | TGTGCCAGCAGTTTTTTATTTGGGCGGGAAAAACTGTTTTTT
TRBJ1-1 | few | . | TRBV12-5 | CASRVSLRGNTEAFF | TGTGCTAGTAGGGTTTCCCTTCGGGGGAACACTGAAGCTTTCTTT